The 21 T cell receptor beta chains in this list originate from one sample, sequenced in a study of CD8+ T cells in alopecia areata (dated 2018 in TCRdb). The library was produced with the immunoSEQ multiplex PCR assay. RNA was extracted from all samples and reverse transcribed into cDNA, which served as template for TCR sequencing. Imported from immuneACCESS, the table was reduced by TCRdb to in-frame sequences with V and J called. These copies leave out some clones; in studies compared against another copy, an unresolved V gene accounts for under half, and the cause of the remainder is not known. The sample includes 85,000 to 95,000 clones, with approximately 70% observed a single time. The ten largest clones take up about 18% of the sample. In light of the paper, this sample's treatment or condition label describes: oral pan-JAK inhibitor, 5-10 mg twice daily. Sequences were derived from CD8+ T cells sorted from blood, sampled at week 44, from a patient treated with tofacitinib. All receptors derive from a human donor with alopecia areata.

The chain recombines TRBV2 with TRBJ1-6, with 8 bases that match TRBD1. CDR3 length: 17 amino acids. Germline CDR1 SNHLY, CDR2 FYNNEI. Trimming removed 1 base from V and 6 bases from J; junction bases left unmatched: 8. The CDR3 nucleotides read TGTGCCAGCAGTGAAGTACCAGGGGGCACCGGTAATTCACCCCTCCACTTT. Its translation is CASSEVPGGTGNSPLHF.

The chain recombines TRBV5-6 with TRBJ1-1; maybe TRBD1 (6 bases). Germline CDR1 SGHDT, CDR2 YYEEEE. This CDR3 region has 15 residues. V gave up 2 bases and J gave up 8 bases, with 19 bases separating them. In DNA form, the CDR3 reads TGTGCCAGCAGCTTTTTAGGGGGGAATCAGTACGAAGCTTTCTTT. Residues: CASSFLGGNQYEAFF.

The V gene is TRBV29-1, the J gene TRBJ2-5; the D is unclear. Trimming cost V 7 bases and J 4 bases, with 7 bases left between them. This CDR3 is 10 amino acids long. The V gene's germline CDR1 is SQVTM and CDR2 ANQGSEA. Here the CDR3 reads CSATAETQYF. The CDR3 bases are TGCAGCGCCACAGCAGAGACCCAGTACTTC.

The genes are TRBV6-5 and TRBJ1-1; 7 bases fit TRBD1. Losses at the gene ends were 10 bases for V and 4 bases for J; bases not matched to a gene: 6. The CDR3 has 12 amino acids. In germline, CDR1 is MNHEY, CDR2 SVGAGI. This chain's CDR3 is CATGRQGTEAFF. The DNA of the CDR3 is TGTGCCACCGGTCGACAGGGCACTGAAGCTTTCTTT.

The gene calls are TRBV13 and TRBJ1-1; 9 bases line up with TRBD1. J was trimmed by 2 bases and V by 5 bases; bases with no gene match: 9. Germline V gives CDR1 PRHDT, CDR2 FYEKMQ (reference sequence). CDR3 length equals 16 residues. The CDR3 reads CASSAGTGWGNTEAFF. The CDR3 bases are TGTGCCAGCAGCGCCGGGACAGGGTGGGGAAACACTGAAGCTTTCTTT.

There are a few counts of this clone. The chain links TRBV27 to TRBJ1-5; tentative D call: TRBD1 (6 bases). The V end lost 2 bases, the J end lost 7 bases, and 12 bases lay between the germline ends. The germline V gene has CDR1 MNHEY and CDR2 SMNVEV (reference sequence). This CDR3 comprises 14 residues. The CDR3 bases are TGTGCCAGCAGTTTAGGAGGGGGTCGACAGCCCCAGCATTTT. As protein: CASSLGGGRQPQHF.

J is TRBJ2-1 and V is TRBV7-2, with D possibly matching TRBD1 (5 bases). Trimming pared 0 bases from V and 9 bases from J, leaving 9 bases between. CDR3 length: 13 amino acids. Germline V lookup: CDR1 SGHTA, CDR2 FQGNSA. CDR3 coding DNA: TGTGCCAGCAGCTTAGCGCCAGGGCGTGAGCAGTTCTTC. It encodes CASSLAPGREQFF.

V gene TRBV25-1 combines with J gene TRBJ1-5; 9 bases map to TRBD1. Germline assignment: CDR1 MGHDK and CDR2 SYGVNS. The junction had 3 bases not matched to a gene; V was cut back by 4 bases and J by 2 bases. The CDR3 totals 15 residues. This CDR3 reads CASSGRQGGNQPQHF. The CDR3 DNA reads TGTGCCAGCAGTGGCAGACAGGGGGGCAATCAGCCCCAGCATTTT.

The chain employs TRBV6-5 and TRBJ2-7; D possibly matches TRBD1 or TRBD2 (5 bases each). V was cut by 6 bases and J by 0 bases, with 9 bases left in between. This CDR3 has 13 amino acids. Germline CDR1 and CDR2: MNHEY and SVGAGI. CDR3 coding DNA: TGTGCCAGCAGGGGGACCGGCTCCTACGAGCAGTACTTC. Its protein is CASRGTGSYEQYF.

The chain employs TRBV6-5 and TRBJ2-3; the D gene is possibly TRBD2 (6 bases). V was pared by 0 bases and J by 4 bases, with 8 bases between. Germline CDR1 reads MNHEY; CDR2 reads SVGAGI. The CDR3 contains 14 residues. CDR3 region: CASSYSTGADTQYF. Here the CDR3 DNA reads TGTGCCAGCAGTTACTCCACGGGGGCAGATACGCAGTATTTT.

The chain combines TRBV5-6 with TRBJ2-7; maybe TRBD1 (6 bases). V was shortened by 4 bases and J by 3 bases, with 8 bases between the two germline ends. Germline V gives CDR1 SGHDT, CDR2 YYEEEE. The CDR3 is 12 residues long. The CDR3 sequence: CASSDRYYEQYF. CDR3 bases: TGTGCCAGCAGCGACAGGTACTACGAGCAGTACTTC. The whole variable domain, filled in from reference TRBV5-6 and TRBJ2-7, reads DAGVTQSPTHLIKTRGQQVTLRCSPKSGHDTVSWYQQALGQGPQFIFQYYEEEERQRGNFPDRFSGHQFPNYSSELNVNALLLGDSALYLCASSDRYYEQYFGPGTRLTVT.

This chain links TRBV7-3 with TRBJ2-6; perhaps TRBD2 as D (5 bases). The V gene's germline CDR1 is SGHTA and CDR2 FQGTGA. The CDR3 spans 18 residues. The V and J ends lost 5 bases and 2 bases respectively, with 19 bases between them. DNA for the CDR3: TGTGCCAGCAGCCCCACCAGCGGCAGTCTGGCTGGGGCCAACGTCCTGACTTTC. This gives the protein CASSPTSGSLAGANVLTF.

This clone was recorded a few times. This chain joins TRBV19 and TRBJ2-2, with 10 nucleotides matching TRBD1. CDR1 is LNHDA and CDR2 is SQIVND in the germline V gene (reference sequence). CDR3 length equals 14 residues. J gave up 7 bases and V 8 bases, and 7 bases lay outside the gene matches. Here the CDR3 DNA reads TGTGCCAGTGCGAGGACAGGGGGAAGCGGGGAGCTGTTTTTT. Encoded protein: CASARTGGSGELFF.

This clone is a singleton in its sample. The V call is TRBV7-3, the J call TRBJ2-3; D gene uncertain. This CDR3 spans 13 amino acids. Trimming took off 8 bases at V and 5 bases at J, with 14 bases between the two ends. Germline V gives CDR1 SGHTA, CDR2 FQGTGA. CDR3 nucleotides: TGTGCCAGCGGTCTCATAGCCCAAGATACGCAGTATTTT. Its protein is CASGLIAQDTQYF.

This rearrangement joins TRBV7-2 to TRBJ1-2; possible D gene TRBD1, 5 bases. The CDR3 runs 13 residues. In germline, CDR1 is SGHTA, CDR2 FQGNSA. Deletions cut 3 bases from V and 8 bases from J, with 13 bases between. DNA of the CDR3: TGTGCCAGCAGCTTGAGGGACTGGGTGGGCTACACCTTC. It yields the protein CASSLRDWVGYTF. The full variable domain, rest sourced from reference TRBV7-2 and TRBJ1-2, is GAGVSQSPSNKVTEKGKDVELRCDPISGHTALYWYRQSLGQGLEFLIYFQGNSAPDKSGLPSDRFSAERTGGSVSTLTIQRTQQEDSAVYLCASSLRDWVGYTFGSGTRLTVV.

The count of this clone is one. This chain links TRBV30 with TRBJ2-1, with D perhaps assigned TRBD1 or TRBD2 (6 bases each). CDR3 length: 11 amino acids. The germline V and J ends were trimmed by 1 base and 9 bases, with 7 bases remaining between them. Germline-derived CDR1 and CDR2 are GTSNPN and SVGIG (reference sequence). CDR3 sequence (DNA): TGTGCCTGGAGTGCGGGGGCTGAGCAGTTCTTC. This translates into CAWSAGAEQFF. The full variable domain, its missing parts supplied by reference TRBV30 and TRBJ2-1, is SQTIHQWPATLVQPVGSPLSLECTVEGTSNPNLYWYRQAAGRGLQLLFYSVGIGQISSEVPQNLSASRPQDRQFILSSKKLLLSDSGFYLCAWSAGAEQFFGPGTRLTVL.

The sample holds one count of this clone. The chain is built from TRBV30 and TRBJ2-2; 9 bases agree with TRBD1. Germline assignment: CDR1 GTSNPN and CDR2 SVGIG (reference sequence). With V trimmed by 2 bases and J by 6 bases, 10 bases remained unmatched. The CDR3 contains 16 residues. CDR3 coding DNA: TGTGCCTGGAGTAAAACCGGGACAGGGAGGTCCGGGGAGCTGTTTTTT. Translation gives CAWSKTGTGRSGELFF.

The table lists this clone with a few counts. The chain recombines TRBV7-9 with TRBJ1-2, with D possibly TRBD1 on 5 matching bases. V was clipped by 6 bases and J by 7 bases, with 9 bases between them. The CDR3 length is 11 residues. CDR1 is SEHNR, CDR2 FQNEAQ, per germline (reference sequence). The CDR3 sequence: CASRAGGGYTF. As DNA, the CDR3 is TGTGCCAGCAGGGCCGGGGGTGGCTACACCTTC.

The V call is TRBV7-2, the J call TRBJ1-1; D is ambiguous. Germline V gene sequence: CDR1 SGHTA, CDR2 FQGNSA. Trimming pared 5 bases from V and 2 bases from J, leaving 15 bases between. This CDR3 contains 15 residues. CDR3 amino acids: CASSPFGPLNTEAFF. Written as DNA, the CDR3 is TGTGCCAGCAGCCCGTTCGGACCCCTCAACACTGAAGCTTTCTTT.

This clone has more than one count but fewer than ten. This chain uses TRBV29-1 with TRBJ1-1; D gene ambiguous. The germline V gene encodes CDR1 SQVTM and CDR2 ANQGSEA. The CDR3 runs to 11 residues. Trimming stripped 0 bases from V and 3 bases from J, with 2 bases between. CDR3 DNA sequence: TGCAGCGTTGAAGAAGACACTGAAGCTTTCTTT. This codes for CSVEEDTEAFF.

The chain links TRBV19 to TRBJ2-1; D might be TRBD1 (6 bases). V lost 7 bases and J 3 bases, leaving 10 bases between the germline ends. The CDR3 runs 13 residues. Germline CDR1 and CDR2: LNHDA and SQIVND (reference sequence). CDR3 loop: CASTNRVYNEQFF. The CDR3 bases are TGTGCCAGTACCAACAGGGTCTACAATGAGCAGTTCTTC.